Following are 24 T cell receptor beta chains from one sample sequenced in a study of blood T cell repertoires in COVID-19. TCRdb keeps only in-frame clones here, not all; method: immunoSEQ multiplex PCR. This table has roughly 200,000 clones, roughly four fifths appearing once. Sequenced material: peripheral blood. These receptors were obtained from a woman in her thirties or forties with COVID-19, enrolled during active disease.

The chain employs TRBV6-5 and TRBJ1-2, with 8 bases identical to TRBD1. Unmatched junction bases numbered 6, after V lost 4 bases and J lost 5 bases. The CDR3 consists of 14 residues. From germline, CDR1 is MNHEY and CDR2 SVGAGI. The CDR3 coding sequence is TGTGCCAGCAGTTCGACAGGGGTGCGGTATGGCTACACCTTC. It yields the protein CASSSTGVRYGYTF.

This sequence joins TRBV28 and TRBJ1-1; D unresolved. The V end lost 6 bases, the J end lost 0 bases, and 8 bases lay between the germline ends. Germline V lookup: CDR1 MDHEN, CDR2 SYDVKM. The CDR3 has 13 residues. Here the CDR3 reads CASRPTVNTEAFF. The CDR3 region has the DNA TGTGCCAGCAGGCCTACAGTGAACACTGAAGCTTTCTTT.

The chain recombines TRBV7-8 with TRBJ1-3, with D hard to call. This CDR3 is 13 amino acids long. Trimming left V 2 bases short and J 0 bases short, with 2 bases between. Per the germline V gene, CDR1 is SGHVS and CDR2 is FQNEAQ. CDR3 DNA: TGTGCCAGCAGCTTATACTCTGGAAACACCATATATTTT. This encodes CASSLYSGNTIYF.

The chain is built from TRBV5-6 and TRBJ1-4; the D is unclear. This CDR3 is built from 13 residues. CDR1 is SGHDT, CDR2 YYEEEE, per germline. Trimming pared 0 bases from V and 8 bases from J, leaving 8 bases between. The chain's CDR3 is CASSLGRGEKLFF. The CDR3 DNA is TGTGCCAGCAGCTTGGGGCGGGGAGAAAAACTGTTTTTT.

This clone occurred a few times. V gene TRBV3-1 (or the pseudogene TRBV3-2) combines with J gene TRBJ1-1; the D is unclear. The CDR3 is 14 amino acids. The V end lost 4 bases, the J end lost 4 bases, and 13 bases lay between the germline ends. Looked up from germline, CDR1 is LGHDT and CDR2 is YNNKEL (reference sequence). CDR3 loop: CASSPSAGFTEAFF. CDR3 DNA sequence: TGTGCCAGCAGCCCCTCGGCGGGGTTCACTGAAGCTTTCTTT.

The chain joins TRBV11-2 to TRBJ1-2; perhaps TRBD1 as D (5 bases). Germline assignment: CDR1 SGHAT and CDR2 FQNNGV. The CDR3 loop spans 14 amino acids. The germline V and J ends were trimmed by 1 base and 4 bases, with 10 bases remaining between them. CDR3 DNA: TGTGCCAGCAGCTTAGTAGGACATTTCTATGGCTACACCTTC. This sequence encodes CASSLVGHFYGYTF.

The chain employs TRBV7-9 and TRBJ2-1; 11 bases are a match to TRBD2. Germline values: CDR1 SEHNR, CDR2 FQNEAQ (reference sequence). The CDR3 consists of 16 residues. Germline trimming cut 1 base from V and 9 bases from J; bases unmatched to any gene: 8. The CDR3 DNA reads TGTGCCAGCAGCTTAGTGGGTAGCGGGAGGGCCATTGAGCAGTTCTTC. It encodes CASSLVGSGRAIEQFF.

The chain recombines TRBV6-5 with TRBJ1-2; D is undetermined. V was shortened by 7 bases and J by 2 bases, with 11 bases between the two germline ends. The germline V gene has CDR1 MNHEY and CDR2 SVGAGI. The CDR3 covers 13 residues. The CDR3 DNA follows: TGTGCCAGCATAGTCGACACGAACTATGGCTACACCTTC. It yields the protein CASIVDTNYGYTF.

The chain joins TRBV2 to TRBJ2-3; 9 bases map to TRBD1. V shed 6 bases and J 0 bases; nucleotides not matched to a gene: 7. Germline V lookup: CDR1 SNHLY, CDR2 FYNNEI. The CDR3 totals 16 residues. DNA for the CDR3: TGTGCCAGCAGAGTACAGGGGGCCGGGAGCACAGATACGCAGTATTTT. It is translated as CASRVQGAGSTDTQYF.

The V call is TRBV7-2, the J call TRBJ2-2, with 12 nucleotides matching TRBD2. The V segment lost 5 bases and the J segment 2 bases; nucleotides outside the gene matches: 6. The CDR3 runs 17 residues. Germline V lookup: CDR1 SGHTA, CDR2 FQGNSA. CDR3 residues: CASSARLAGANTGELFF. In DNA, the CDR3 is TGTGCCAGCAGCGCCAGACTAGCGGGGGCCAACACCGGGGAGCTGTTTTTT.

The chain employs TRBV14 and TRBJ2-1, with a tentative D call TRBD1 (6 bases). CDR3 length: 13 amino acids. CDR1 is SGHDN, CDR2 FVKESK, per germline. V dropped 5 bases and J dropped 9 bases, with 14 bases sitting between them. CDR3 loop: CASSYVPGVEQFF. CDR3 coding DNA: TGTGCCAGCAGCTACGTCCCAGGGGTTGAGCAGTTCTTC.

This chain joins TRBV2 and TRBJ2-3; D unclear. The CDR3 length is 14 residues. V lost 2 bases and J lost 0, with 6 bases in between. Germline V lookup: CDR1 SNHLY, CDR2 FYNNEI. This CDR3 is CASSEFPSTDTQYF. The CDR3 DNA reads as TGTGCCAGCAGTGAATTCCCTAGCACAGATACGCAGTATTTT. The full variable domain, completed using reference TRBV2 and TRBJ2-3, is EPEVTQTPSHQVTQMGQEVILRCVPISNHLYFYWYRQILGQKVEFLVSFYNNEISEKSEIFDDQFSVERPDGSNFTLKIRSTKLEDSAMYFCASSEFPSTDTQYFGPGTRLTVL.

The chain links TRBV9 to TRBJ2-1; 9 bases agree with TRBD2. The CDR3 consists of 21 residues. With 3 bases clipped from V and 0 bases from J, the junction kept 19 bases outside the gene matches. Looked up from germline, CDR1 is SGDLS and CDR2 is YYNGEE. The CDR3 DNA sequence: TGTGCCAGCAGCGGGGGTAGCGGGAGAACCTTCGGGCGATACTCCTACAATGAGCAGTTCTTC. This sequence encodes CASSGGSGRTFGRYSYNEQFF.

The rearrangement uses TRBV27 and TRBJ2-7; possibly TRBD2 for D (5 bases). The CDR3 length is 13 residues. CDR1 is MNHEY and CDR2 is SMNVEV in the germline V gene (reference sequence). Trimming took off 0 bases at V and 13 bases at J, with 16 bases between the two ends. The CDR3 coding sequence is TGTGCCAGCAGTTTATCAGGGTTTGGGGAGAGCTACTTC. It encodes CASSLSGFGESYF.

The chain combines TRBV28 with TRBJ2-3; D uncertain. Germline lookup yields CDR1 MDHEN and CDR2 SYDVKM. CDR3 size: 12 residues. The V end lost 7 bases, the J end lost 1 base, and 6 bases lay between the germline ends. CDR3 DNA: TGTGCCAGCAATCCGGGCACAGATACGCAGTATTTT. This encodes CASNPGTDTQYF.

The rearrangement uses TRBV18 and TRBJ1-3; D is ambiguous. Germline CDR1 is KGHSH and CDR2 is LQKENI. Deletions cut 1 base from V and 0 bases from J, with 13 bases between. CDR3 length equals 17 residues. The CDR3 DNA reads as TGTGCCAGCTCACCACGGTCAGGCCCGCTCTCTGGAAACACCATATATTTT. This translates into CASSPRSGPLSGNTIYF.

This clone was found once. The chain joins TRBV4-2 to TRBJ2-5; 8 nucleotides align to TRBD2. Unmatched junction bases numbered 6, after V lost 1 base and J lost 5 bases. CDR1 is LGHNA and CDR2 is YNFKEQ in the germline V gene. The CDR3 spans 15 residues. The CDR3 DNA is TGTGCCAGCAGCCAAGTCGGGGGGGTGCGGGAGACCCAGTACTTC. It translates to CASSQVGGVRETQYF.

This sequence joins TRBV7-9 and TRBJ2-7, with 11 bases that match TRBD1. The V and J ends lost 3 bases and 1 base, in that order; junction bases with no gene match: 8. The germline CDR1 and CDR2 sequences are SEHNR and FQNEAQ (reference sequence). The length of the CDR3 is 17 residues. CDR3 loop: CASSFIPGQGVSYEQYF. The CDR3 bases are TGTGCCAGCAGCTTTATACCGGGACAGGGGGTATCCTACGAGCAGTACTTC.

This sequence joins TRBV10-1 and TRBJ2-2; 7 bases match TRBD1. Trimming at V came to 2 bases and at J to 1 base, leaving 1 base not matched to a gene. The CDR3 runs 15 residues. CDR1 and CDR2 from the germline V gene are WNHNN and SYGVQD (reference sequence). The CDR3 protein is CASSENRGNTGELFF. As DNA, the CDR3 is TGCGCCAGCAGTGAGAACAGGGGGAACACCGGGGAGCTGTTTTTT.

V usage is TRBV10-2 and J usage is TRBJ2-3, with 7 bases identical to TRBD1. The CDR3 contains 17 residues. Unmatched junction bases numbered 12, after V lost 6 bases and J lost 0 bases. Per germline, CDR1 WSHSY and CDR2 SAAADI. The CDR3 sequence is CASSEGGSGGSTDTQYF. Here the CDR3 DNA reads TGCGCCAGCAGCGAAGGGGGCTCTGGCGGGAGCACAGATACGCAGTATTTT.

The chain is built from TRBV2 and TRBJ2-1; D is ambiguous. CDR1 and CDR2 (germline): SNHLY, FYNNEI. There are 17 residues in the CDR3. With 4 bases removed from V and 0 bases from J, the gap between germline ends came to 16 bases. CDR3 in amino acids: CASSASATWSSYNEQFF. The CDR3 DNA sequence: TGTGCCAGCAGTGCTTCGGCCACCTGGAGCTCCTACAATGAGCAGTTCTTC.

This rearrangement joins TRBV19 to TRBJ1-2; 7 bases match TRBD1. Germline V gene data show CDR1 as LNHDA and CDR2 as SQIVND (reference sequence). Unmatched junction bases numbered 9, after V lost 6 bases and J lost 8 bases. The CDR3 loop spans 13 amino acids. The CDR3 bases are TGTGCCAGTAGCCTACAGGGGCCGGGCGGCTACACCTTC. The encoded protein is CASSLQGPGGYTF.

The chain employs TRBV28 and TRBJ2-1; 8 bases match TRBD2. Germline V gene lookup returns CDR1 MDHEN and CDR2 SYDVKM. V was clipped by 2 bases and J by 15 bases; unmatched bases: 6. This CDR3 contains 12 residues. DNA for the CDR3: TGTGCCAGCAGTTTAACCGGGAGGGCCTGGTTCTTC. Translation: CASSLTGRAWFF.

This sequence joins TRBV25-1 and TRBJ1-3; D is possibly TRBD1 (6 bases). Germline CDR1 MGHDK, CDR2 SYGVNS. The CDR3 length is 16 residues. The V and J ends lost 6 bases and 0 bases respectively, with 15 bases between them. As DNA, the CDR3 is TGTGCCAGCAGGGAGGACAGTTCGGGCTCTGGAAACACCATATATTTT. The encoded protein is CASREDSSGSGNTIYF.